The text below deals with one T cell receptor beta chain. Its target is unknown. The CDR3 is made up of 17 amino acids. CDR1 MNHNS and CDR2 SASEGT come from the germline V gene. The germline V and J ends were trimmed by 0 bases and 1 base, with 15 bases remaining between them. Clones were sequenced by immunoSEQ multiplex PCR, and TCRdb holds only the in-frame ones, with some missing. Here the sample spans about 2.2 million clones, more than 85% being singletons. This sample was taken from a study of shared clonotypes between healthy human individuals. The study's findings and limits: The generation probabilities recorded for non-shared clonotypes fell below those of clonotypes shared by all four donors.

Terminally differentiated effector memory CD45RA+ cells were excluded by CCR7 positive selection of CD45RO-negative cells. This chain links TRBV6-1 with TRBJ2-5, with D perhaps assigned TRBD1 or TRBD2 (5 bases each). The sequence derives from a man aged 18 to 30 in good health. Some clones in this sample may be carry-over from other donors' samples. The sequenced material came from naive CD8+ T cells from PBMCs. CDR3 residues: CASSEAFASGTQETQYF. CDR3 bases: TGTGCCAGCAGTGAAGCGTTCGCATCGGGGACCCAAGAGACCCAGTACTTC.